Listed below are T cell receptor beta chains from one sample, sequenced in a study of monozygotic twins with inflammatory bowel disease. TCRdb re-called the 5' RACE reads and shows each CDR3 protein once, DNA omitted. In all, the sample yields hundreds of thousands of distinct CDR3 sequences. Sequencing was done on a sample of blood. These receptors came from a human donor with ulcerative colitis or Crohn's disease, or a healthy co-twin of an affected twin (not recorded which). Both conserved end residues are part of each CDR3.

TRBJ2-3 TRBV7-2 CASSLTGTRTRTDTQYF
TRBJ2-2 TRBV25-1 CASTRTGSNTGELFF
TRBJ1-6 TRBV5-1 CASSSETGINSPLHF
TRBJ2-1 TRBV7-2 CASSSLGVLGNEQFF
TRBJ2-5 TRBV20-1 CSAEPGLQETQYF
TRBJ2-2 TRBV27 CASRGFITGELFF
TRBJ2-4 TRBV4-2 CASSQLLAGAIIQYF
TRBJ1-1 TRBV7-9 CASSLGAVNTEAFF
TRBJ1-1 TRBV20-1 CSAKPGQGALPAFF
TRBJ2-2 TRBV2 CASSGQFGELFF
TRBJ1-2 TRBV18 CASSPPTVDYGYTF
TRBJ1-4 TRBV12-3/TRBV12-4 CASSSWGGTTNEKLFF
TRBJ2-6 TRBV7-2 CASSLALSSGANVLTF
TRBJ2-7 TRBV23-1 CASSQSLGSSIHEQYF
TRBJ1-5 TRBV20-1 CSANRADSNQPQHF
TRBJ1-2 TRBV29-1 CSVPDRGYGYTF
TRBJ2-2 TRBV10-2 CASSLGGTSNTGELFF
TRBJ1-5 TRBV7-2 CASSPNLGQPQHF
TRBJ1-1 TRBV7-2 CASSRDTSEAFF
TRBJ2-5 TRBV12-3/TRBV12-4 CASSSGLAGEKETQYF
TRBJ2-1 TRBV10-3 CAILEGGSDEQFF
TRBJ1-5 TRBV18 CASSRTSGNQPQHF